This passage covers 21 T cell receptor beta chains from one sample sequenced in a study of cytomegalovirus exposure and HLA in healthy donors. The PCR employed 60 Vbeta primers together with 13 Jbeta primers. Produced via immunoSEQ multiplex PCR; TCRdb's table is partial and in-frame only. The repertoire holds 220,000 or so clones, with roughly 75% as singletons. The specimen sequenced was PBMCs. These receptor sequences come from a woman in her twenties or thirties in good health and CMV-seronegative.

The chain is built from TRBV6-5 and TRBJ1-2; D unclear. V was trimmed by 6 bases and J by 3 bases, leaving 17 bases between them. Per the germline V gene, CDR1 is MNHEY and CDR2 is SVGAGI. CDR3 size: 15 residues. DNA for the CDR3: TGTGCCAGCAGAATAGCCCGGGATCCTTACTATGGCTACACCTTC. Translated, it gives CASRIARDPYYGYTF.

With regard to this clone: The junction differs from germline at one of its ends, possibly a read error. This chain connects TRBV7-9 to TRBJ2-5; tentative D call: TRBD2 (6 bases). There are 13 residues in the CDR3. Germline lookup yields CDR1 SEHNR and CDR2 FQNEAQ (reference sequence). The CDR3 DNA reads TGTTCCAGCAGCTTGGGACTCGAAGAGACCCAGTACTTC. It yields the protein CSSSLGLEETQYF.

This clone has only a few counts. The chain employs TRBV5-4 and TRBJ1-2; D remains ambiguous. The CDR3 has 15 residues. The V gene's germline CDR1 is SGHNT and CDR2 YYREEE (reference sequence). Trimming took off 1 base at V and 0 bases at J, with 10 bases between the two ends. CDR3 sequence: CASSLFGQANYGYTF. Here the CDR3 DNA reads TGTGCCAGCAGCTTGTTTGGGCAGGCTAACTATGGCTACACCTTC.

This chain links TRBV4-1 with TRBJ1-2; D possibly corresponds to TRBD1 (6 bases). Germline CDR1 MGHRA, CDR2 YSYEKL. The V end was cut by 4 bases, the J end by 6 bases, with 18 bases between. The CDR3 runs 15 residues. CDR3 residues: CASSPTGEGPDGYTF. The CDR3 DNA reads TGCGCCAGCAGCCCGACAGGCGAAGGACCGGATGGCTACACCTTC.

The chain employs TRBV28 and TRBJ2-1; possible D gene TRBD2, 7 bases. The CDR3 is 15 amino acids. V was shortened by 5 bases and J by 5 bases, with 16 bases between the two germline ends. Germline CDR1 is MDHEN and CDR2 is SYDVKM. The CDR3 is CASSPAGARDNEQFF. CDR3 nucleotide sequence: TGTGCCAGCAGTCCCGCGGGGGCGCGGGACAATGAGCAGTTCTTC.

The chain carries TRBV10-3 and TRBJ2-3, with 8 bases matching TRBD2. Trimming removed 8 bases from V and 1 base from J; junction bases left unmatched: 5. The CDR3 runs to 14 residues. Germline CDR1 ENHRY, CDR2 SYGVKD. CDR3 sequence (DNA): TGTGCCATCTCCCGGGGGGGGCGCACAGATACGCAGTATTTT. It yields the protein CAISRGGRTDTQYF.

This clone was observed a few times. The J gene is TRBJ1-2, the V gene TRBV10-2, with D perhaps matching TRBD1 (6 bases). This CDR3 is 12 amino acids long. Per germline, CDR1 WSHSY and CDR2 SAAADI. Deletions cut 10 bases from V and 8 bases from J, with 17 bases between. CDR3 loop: CATRDWDNGYTF. CDR3 in DNA: TGCGCCACTAGGGATTGGGACAACGGCTACACCTTC.

This chain links TRBV30 with TRBJ2-7; D gene ambiguous. This CDR3 is built from 12 residues. Germline V gene lookup returns CDR1 GTSNPN and CDR2 SVGIG (reference sequence). Deletions cut 1 base from V and 4 bases from J, with 8 bases between. The CDR3 region is CAWSGLEYEQYF. Here the CDR3 DNA reads TGTGCCTGGAGTGGCCTAGAATACGAGCAGTACTTC.

V and J are TRBV7-2 and TRBJ1-1; possible D gene TRBD1, 5 bases. V shed 5 bases and J shed 3 bases, with 10 bases lying between them. From germline, CDR1 is SGHTA and CDR2 FQGNSA. The CDR3 runs to 13 residues. CDR3 loop: CASSPDRHTEAFF. The DNA for the CDR3 is TGTGCCAGCAGCCCCGACAGACACACTGAAGCTTTCTTT.

This chain connects TRBV6-4 to TRBJ2-3; 8 positions match TRBD2. The CDR3 contains 15 residues. V lost 11 bases, J lost 5 bases, and 15 bases stayed unmatched. CDR1 and CDR2 (germline): MRHNA, SNTAGT. CDR3 DNA: TGTGCCTCCCAAAGGGAAGCGGGAGTGAGAGATACGCAGTATTTT. It codes for CASQREAGVRDTQYF.

Here the CDR3 DNA reads TGCAGCGTCCTGGACAGGGGCTATGGCTACACCTTC. Translation: CSVLDRGYGYTF. The J gene is TRBJ1-2, the V gene TRBV29-1, with 9 bases lining up with TRBD1. The CDR3 is 12 residues long. The J segment lost 4 bases and the V segment lost 6 bases, leaving 3 bases of the junction unmatched. CDR1 and CDR2 (germline): SQVTM, ANQGSEA. The full variable domain, in which reference TRBV29-1 and TRBJ1-2 provide the parts outside the CDR3, is SAVISQKPSRDICQRGTSLTIQCQVDSQVTMMFWYRQQPGQSLTLIATANQGSEATYESGFVIDKFPISRPNLTFSTLTVSNMSPEDSSIYLCSVLDRGYGYTFGSGTRLTVV.

This chain links TRBV6-5 with TRBJ1-1; perhaps TRBD1 as D (6 bases). The V end was cut by 8 bases, the J end by 1 base, with 14 bases between. Germline CDR1 is MNHEY and CDR2 is SVGAGI. The CDR3 contains 14 residues. CDR3 DNA: TGTGCCAGCCGGGTATCGGGACAGAACACTGAAGCTTTCTTT. Its translation is CASRVSGQNTEAFF.

This chain links TRBV6-5 with TRBJ2-7; 9 bases align to TRBD2. Germline loops: CDR1 MNHEY, CDR2 SVGAGI. Trimming at V came to 6 bases and at J to 3 bases, leaving 9 bases not matched to a gene. The CDR3 totals 15 residues. CDR3 sequence reads: CASSRGTSSFYEQYF. CDR3 sequence (DNA): TGTGCCAGCAGCCGTGGGACTAGCAGTTTCTACGAGCAGTACTTC.

The CDR3 loop is CASSVGPGQGGTIRGYTF. The CDR3, as DNA: TGTGCCAGCAGCGTAGGTCCGGGACAGGGAGGCACTATACGGGGCTACACCTTC. V and J are TRBV9 and TRBJ1-2, with 9 bases lining up with TRBD1. V shed 0 bases, J shed 8 bases, and the junction held 17 bases outside the gene matches. CDR1 is SGDLS and CDR2 is YYNGEE in the germline V gene. This CDR3 comprises 18 residues.

This sequence joins TRBV7-2 and TRBJ1-4; 9 bases map to TRBD1. Germline V gives CDR1 SGHTA, CDR2 FQGNSA. CDR3 length: 15 residues. V lost 4 bases and J lost 5; bases outside the gene matches: 5. As DNA, the CDR3 is TGTGCCAGCAGCTGGGTGACAGGGGGAAATGAAAAACTGTTTTTT. As protein: CASSWVTGGNEKLFF.

This clone was seen a handful of times. The V gene is TRBV2, the J gene TRBJ2-2; 12 bases agree with TRBD1. Per germline, CDR1 SNHLY and CDR2 FYNNEI. V shed 1 base, J shed 5 bases, and the junction held 5 bases outside the gene matches. The CDR3 loop spans 17 amino acids. CDR3 in DNA: TGTGCCAGCAGTGAAGGGGGACAGGGGGCGTGGACCGGGGAGCTGTTTTTT. This codes for CASSEGGQGAWTGELFF.

J is TRBJ1-1 and V is TRBV5-1, with TRBD1 matching 8 bases. CDR1 is SGHRS, CDR2 YFSETQ, per germline. This CDR3 region has 16 residues. V shed 1 base and J 1 base; nucleotides not matched to a gene: 6. The CDR3 DNA sequence: TGCGCCAGCAGCTTGCCGTCGACAGGGGCGAACACTGAAGCTTTCTTT. Translated, it gives CASSLPSTGANTEAFF.

Remarks on this clone: This CDR3 is also generated by other DNA sequences in the sample. The V call is TRBV6-6, the J call TRBJ1-6; D not certain. The CDR3 sequence is 14 residues long. Trimming took 2 bases from V and 5 from J, leaving 7 bases between them. The germline V gene encodes CDR1 MNHNY and CDR2 SVGAGI (reference sequence). The CDR3 DNA sequence: TGTGCCAGCAGTTACGGCCAGAATAATTCACCCCTCCACTTT. It translates to CASSYGQNNSPLHF.

This clone showed up just a few times. The V gene is TRBV10-2, the J gene TRBJ1-2; no clear D gene. V lost 6 bases and J 2 bases, leaving 10 bases between the germline ends. Germline loops: CDR1 WSHSY, CDR2 SAAADI. The CDR3 is made up of 13 amino acids. The CDR3 reads CASSLDTNYGYTF. In nucleotides, the CDR3 is TGCGCCAGCAGCCTTGACACCAACTATGGCTACACCTTC.

The V and J genes are TRBV2 and TRBJ2-2; 9 bases are a match to TRBD2. The CDR3 spans 15 residues. The junction had 4 bases not matched to a gene; V was cut back by 6 bases and J by 2 bases. CDR1 and CDR2 from the germline V gene are SNHLY and FYNNEI. The CDR3 is CASSPTSGNTGELFF. The CDR3 DNA is TGTGCCAGCAGCCCGACTAGCGGAAACACCGGGGAGCTGTTTTTT.

The chain has TRBV29-1 and TRBJ1-5, with TRBD1 matching 10 bases. After removal of 1 base from V and 8 bases from J, the junction contained 5 bases not matched to a gene. The CDR3 spans 14 residues. Per germline, CDR1 SQVTM and CDR2 ANQGSEA. CDR3 sequence reads: CSVEGGDRGEPQHF. Written as DNA, the CDR3 is TGCAGCGTTGAAGGGGGGGACAGGGGAGAGCCCCAGCATTTT.